One sample yielded the 19 T cell receptor beta chains listed below, sequenced in a study of T-cell memory formation after mild COVID-19. Each CDR3 protein is one row after TCRdb ran MiXCR on the 5' RACE reads. Of some 450,000 distinct CDR3 sequences listed, under 20% were seen once; the top ten hold roughly 21%. Sequenced sample: PBMCs or a T cell subset sorted from them (not recorded which). The receptors were gathered from a man aged 18 to 29 who had mild COVID-19 (a few samples of this study predate the infection). Cell type and time point are not known.

V is TRBV5-1 and J is TRBJ2-6; D is uncertain. V was trimmed by 0 bases and J by 3 bases, leaving 10 bases between them. The CDR3 consists of 16 residues. From germline, CDR1 is SGHRS and CDR2 YFSETQ. CDR3 nucleotide sequence: TGCGCCAGCAGCTTGGAGGGAAGCTTTGGGGCCAACGTCCTGACTTTC. Protein sequence: CASSLEGSFGANVLTF. Together with reference TRBV5-1 and TRBJ2-6, the CDR3 gives the full variable domain: KAGVTQTPRYLIKTRGQQVTLSCSPISGHRSVSWYQQTPGQGLQFLFEYFSETQRNKGNFPGRFSGRQFSNSRSEMNVSTLELGDSALYLCASSLEGSFGANVLTFGAGSRLTVL.

This clonotype was seen a few times. The chain carries TRBV7-2 and TRBJ2-3; 8 bases are shared with TRBD2. The CDR3 spans 16 residues. The junction had 7 bases not matched to a gene; V was cut back by 3 bases and J by 2 bases. CDR1 is SGHTA and CDR2 is FQGNSA in the germline V gene. CDR3 nucleotide sequence: TGTGCCAGCAGCTTTCAGCGGGGGACCTACACAGATACGCAGTATTTT. Translated, it gives CASSFQRGTYTDTQYF.

Only a few counts were recorded for this clonotype. The rearrangement joins TRBV27 to TRBJ1-5, with D perhaps TRBD1 (5 bases). This CDR3 has 15 residues. The V gene lost 6 bases and the J gene lost 6 bases, with 18 bases spanning the gap. Germline-derived CDR1 and CDR2 are MNHEY and SMNVEV (reference sequence). CDR3 loop: CASSRSRDWGQPQHF. The CDR3, as DNA: TGTGCCAGCAGCCGCAGCCGGGACTGGGGTCAGCCCCAGCATTTT.

The chain recombines TRBV6-2 or TRBV6-3 with TRBJ2-7; D might be TRBD2 (6 bases). Between the trimmed V and J ends, which lost 2 bases and 4 bases, there was a span of 9 bases. The length of the CDR3 is 13 residues. The germline gives CDR1 MNHEY, CDR2 SVGEGT. CDR3 bases: TGTGCCAGCAGTTACATGGGGGGTTACGAGCAGTACGTC. Protein: CASSYMGGYEQYV.

This clonotype turned up a few times. The chain recombines TRBV6-5 with TRBJ2-5; the D gene could be TRBD1 or TRBD2 (5 bases each). V dropped 1 base and J dropped 5 bases, with 14 bases sitting between them. The germline V gene has CDR1 MNHEY and CDR2 SVGAGI. The CDR3 loop spans 15 amino acids. Written as DNA, the CDR3 is TGTGCCAGCAGTTACTATGGGACCCCAACGGAGACCCAGTACTTC. Its protein is CASSYYGTPTETQYF.

DNA of the CDR3: TGTGCCAGCAGCTCCGACAGTCTTTATAGCAATCAGCCCCAGCATTTT. Translated: CASSSDSLYSNQPQHF. The V and J genes are TRBV11-2 and TRBJ1-5; D possibly corresponds to TRBD1 (5 bases). There are 16 residues in the CDR3. Trimming took 4 bases from V and 0 from J, leaving 13 bases between them. Germline CDR1 SGHAT, CDR2 FQNNGV.

V usage is TRBV2 and J usage is TRBJ1-1; D call uncertain. Germline CDR1 is SNHLY and CDR2 is FYNNEI. There are 13 residues in the CDR3. The V end lost 3 bases, the J end lost 1 base, and 6 bases lay between the germline ends. CDR3 amino acids: CASSDNRNTEAFF. The CDR3 DNA reads TGTGCCAGCAGTGATAACCGGAACACTGAAGCTTTCTTT.

This chain connects TRBV4-3 to TRBJ2-1; 12 nucleotides match TRBD2. Germline V gene data show CDR1 as LGHNA and CDR2 as YSLEER. The CDR3 contains 16 residues. V lost 3 bases, J lost 8 bases, and 8 bases stayed unmatched. The CDR3 loop is CASSQTSGGPGHEQFF. CDR3 bases: TGCGCCAGCAGCCAGACTAGCGGGGGTCCAGGCCATGAGCAGTTCTTC.

This chain links TRBV20-1 with TRBJ1-2; D unresolved. The germline V gene encodes CDR1 DFQATT and CDR2 SNEGSKA (reference sequence). Trimming took 6 bases from V and 2 from J, leaving 13 bases between them. The CDR3 runs to 13 residues. The CDR3 loop is CSAVRDLNYGYTF. CDR3 sequence (DNA): TGCAGTGCCGTCCGAGACCTGAACTATGGCTACACCTTC.

The CDR3 DNA reads as TGCAGTGCCCCCTACTTGGGGAAGGAGGGTACGCAGTATTTT. Translated: CSAPYLGKEGTQYF. This chain joins TRBV20-1 and TRBJ2-3; D possibly corresponds to TRBD2 (6 bases). Germline assignment: CDR1 DFQATT and CDR2 SNEGSKA (reference sequence). CDR3 length: 14 amino acids. V dropped 6 bases and J dropped 8 bases, with 21 bases sitting between them.

This clonotype was seen at least ten times. The rearrangement uses TRBV7-9 and TRBJ1-4, with 9 nucleotides matching TRBD1. The V gene's germline CDR1 is SEHNR and CDR2 FQNEAQ (reference sequence). V gave up 5 bases and J gave up 8 bases; unmatched junction bases: 9. CDR3 size: 15 residues. CDR3 protein: CASSARDRAGEKLFF. The CDR3, as DNA: TGTGCCAGCAGCGCCCGGGACAGGGCCGGGGAAAAACTGTTTTTT. Combining the CDR3 with reference TRBV7-9 and TRBJ1-4 gives the whole variable domain DTGVSQNPRHKITKRGQNVTFRCDPISEHNRLYWYRQTLGQGPEFLTYFQNEAQLEKSRLLSDRFSAERPKGSFSTLEIQRTEQGDSAMYLCASSARDRAGEKLFFGSGTQLSVL.

DNA of the CDR3: TGTGCCAGCAGCGGACCGTACAAGGTGAATGAGCAGTTCTTC. Translated: CASSGPYKVNEQFF. This chain joins TRBV11-1 and TRBJ2-1; D not resolved. CDR3 length: 14 residues. Looked up from germline, CDR1 is SGHAT and CDR2 is FQDESV (reference sequence). Trimming stripped 5 bases from V and 7 bases from J, with 15 bases between.

A note on this clonotype: The junction shows a germline mismatch at one end, possibly a read error. The chain carries TRBV20-1 and TRBJ2-3, with 8 bases identical to TRBD1. The germline gives CDR1 DFQATT, CDR2 SNEGSKA (reference sequence). The CDR3 is made up of 17 amino acids. CDR3 bases: TGCAGTGCTAGAGGGTTTTCGACAGGGGAACTCACAGATAAGCAGTATTTT. This encodes CSARGFSTGELTDKQYF.

This clonotype was seen more than once but under ten times. The chain combines TRBV29-1 with TRBJ2-3; a possible D gene is TRBD1 (6 bases). The V and J ends lost 7 bases and 6 bases respectively, with 20 bases between them. CDR3 length: 14 residues. Germline V lookup: CDR1 SQVTM, CDR2 ANQGSEA. CDR3 amino acids: CSANSGRGSDTQYF. The CDR3 DNA follows: TGCAGCGCAAACTCCGGAAGGGGGAGTGATACGCAGTATTTT.

Ten or more counts support this clonotype. CDR3 DNA sequence: TGCGCCAGCAGACAGGGGGCAGATACGCAGTATTTT. This gives the protein CASRQGADTQYF. The chain recombines TRBV5-1 with TRBJ2-3, with TRBD1 matching over 8 bases. The V segment lost 5 bases and the J segment 4 bases; nucleotides outside the gene matches: 0. This CDR3 region has 12 residues. From germline, CDR1 is SGHRS and CDR2 YFSETQ.

This chain joins TRBV2 and TRBJ2-5; 9 bases are shared with TRBD2. After removal of 6 bases from V and 5 bases from J, the junction contained 10 bases not matched to a gene. There are 15 residues in the CDR3. Germline V gives CDR1 SNHLY, CDR2 FYNNEI. CDR3 residues: CASRMGTSPWETQYF. In DNA form, the CDR3 reads TGTGCCAGCAGGATGGGGACTAGCCCTTGGGAGACCCAGTACTTC.

The chain couples TRBV5-6 to TRBJ2-5; D is perhaps TRBD1 (5 bases). The germline V gene encodes CDR1 SGHDT and CDR2 YYEEEE. CDR3 length: 14 amino acids. Deletions cut 1 base from V and 3 bases from J, with 10 bases between. CDR3 protein: CASSLRGSEETQYF. The CDR3 DNA is TGTGCCAGCAGCTTGAGGGGATCCGAAGAGACCCAGTACTTC.

This clonotype was detected ten times or more. The chain uses TRBV4-3 and TRBJ2-1, with D possibly being TRBD1 or TRBD2 (5 bases each). The CDR3 has 13 residues. V dropped 0 bases and J dropped 7 bases, with 7 bases sitting between them. Germline V gene sequence: CDR1 LGHNA, CDR2 YSLEER. CDR3: CASSQEGVNEQFF. CDR3 coding DNA: TGCGCCAGCAGCCAAGAGGGGGTGAATGAGCAGTTCTTC.

The chain joins TRBV4-3 to TRBJ2-7; 14 bases map to TRBD2. The trim removed 4 bases at V and 3 bases at J, leaving 2 bases unmatched. The CDR3 is 15 residues long. Germline V gene lookup returns CDR1 LGHNA and CDR2 YSLEER. The CDR3 coding sequence is TGCGCCAGCAGCCGAGGGACTAGCGGGGGCTACGAGCAGTACTTC. Amino acid sequence: CASSRGTSGGYEQYF.